The 23 T cell receptor beta chains presented below share a single source sample, sequenced in a study of identical twins. A single record per CDR3 protein comes from TCRdb applying MiXCR to the 5' RACE reads. The sample has hundreds of thousands of distinct CDR3 sequences, approximately 13% seen once. A further study also used this sample, focusing on yellow fever vaccine responses in identical twins.

The sequencing sample was made of PBMCs. These TCRs come from a woman between 18 and 29 years old in good health.

This clonotype was counted between two and nine times. The gene calls are TRBV10-3 and TRBJ2-7; D might be TRBD2 (5 bases). Trimming stripped 0 bases from V and 4 bases from J, with 10 bases between. CDR1 and CDR2 (germline): ENHRY, SYGVKD. The CDR3 contains 14 residues. CDR3 DNA sequence: TGTGCCATCAGTGAGTCAGCGGAAAAATACGAGCAGTACTTC. It specifies CAISESAEKYEQYF.

This clonotype showed up just a few times. J is TRBJ1-1 and V is TRBV29-1; 9 bases map to TRBD1. The germline CDR1 and CDR2 sequences are SQVTM and ANQGSEA. The CDR3 loop spans 12 amino acids. V was pared by 4 bases and J by 4 bases, with 1 base of the junction left unmatched. The CDR3 is CSVAGQGTEAFF. CDR3 in DNA: TGCAGCGTTGCGGGACAGGGCACTGAAGCTTTCTTT.

There are many counts of this clonotype. At one of its ends the junction is not consistent with the germline gene, which may arise from a read error. The chain is built from TRBV5-1 and TRBJ1-2; D not resolved. This CDR3 is 11 amino acids long. From germline, CDR1 is SGHRS and CDR2 YFSETQ. The CDR3 region is CASSSGYGYTF. CDR3 nucleotides: TGTGCCAGCAGTTCAGGCTATGGCTACACCTTC.

This chain uses TRBV28 with TRBJ2-7, with TRBD1 as a possible D gene (6 bases). Germline V gene data show CDR1 as MDHEN and CDR2 as SYDVKM. This CDR3 is 14 amino acids long. V was cut by 4 bases and J by 2 bases, with 12 bases left in between. The CDR3 is CASSSGTRTYEQYF. The CDR3 DNA is TGTGCCAGCAGTTCCGGGACAAGGACCTACGAGCAGTACTTC.

This clonotype was counted only a few times. V gene TRBV9 combines with J gene TRBJ2-7; D gene ambiguous. The CDR3 covers 15 residues. Germline V gives CDR1 SGDLS, CDR2 YYNGEE. Trimming shortened V by 0 bases and J by 4 bases, and 14 bases separated the two germline ends. The CDR3 reads CASSVVDQAGYEQYF. The CDR3 nucleotides are TGTGCCAGCAGCGTAGTGGACCAGGCTGGGTACGAGCAGTACTTC.

This clonotype was observed at least ten times. CDR3 loop: CATSDLAGGYNEQFF. CDR3 DNA: TGTGCCACCAGTGATCTGGCAGGGGGGTACAATGAGCAGTTCTTC. The rearrangement links TRBV24-1 to TRBJ2-1; D possibly corresponds to TRBD1 (7 bases). The CDR3 sequence is 15 residues long. From germline, CDR1 is KGHDR and CDR2 SFDVKD. The V and J ends lost 3 bases and 4 bases respectively, with 12 bases between them.

This clonotype was detected only a few times. J is TRBJ2-3 and V is TRBV29-1; the D gene is possibly TRBD2 (5 bases). Trimming removed 0 bases at V and 6 bases at J, with 7 bases between. CDR3 length: 12 residues. CDR1 and CDR2 (germline): SQVTM, ANQGSEA. As DNA, the CDR3 is TGCAGCGTTGAAGATAAGCGGGATACGCAGTATTTT. Residues: CSVEDKRDTQYF.

The chain recombines TRBV14 with TRBJ2-7; no definite D call. CDR1 is SGHDN and CDR2 is FVKESK in the germline V gene. The CDR3 runs to 14 residues. V shed 2 bases and J shed 2 bases, with 10 bases lying between them. CDR3 residues: CASSQNTNTYEQYF. CDR3 bases: TGTGCCAGCAGCCAAAACACAAATACCTACGAGCAGTACTTC.

For the CDR3, the DNA is TGCGCCAGCAGCTTGGGGACTAGCGGGGACAGCACAGATACGCAGTATTTT. Translated, it gives CASSLGTSGDSTDTQYF. This sequence joins TRBV5-1 and TRBJ2-3, with 12 bases that match TRBD2. Trimming at V came to 0 bases and at J to 0 bases, leaving 2 bases not matched to a gene. Germline V lookup: CDR1 SGHRS, CDR2 YFSETQ. The CDR3 contains 17 residues.

This clonotype was counted a few times. V usage is TRBV12-3 or TRBV12-4 and J usage is TRBJ1-2, with D possibly being TRBD1 (5 bases). The ends were cut back, 6 bases at V and 0 bases at J, with 11 bases in the middle. This CDR3 has 14 amino acids. This CDR3 reads CASRDMGANYGYTF. The CDR3 DNA follows: TGTGCCAGCAGGGACATGGGGGCTAACTATGGCTACACCTTC.

The rearrangement uses TRBV10-3 and TRBJ2-7; 7 nucleotides match TRBD2. V was clipped by 4 bases and J by 5 bases; unmatched bases: 5. Germline V gives CDR1 ENHRY, CDR2 SYGVKD. The CDR3 loop spans 13 amino acids. CDR3 loop: CAISVSGNDEQYF. CDR3 bases: TGTGCCATCAGTGTAAGCGGGAACGACGAGCAGTACTTC.

This clonotype turned up a few times. V usage is TRBV20-1 and J usage is TRBJ1-5; TRBD1 matches 9 bases. Germline V CDR1 and CDR2: DFQATT, SNEGSKA (reference sequence). With 0 bases clipped from V and 3 bases from J, the junction kept 6 bases outside the gene matches. The CDR3 is 16 amino acids. The CDR3 loop reads CSARDPGQGLNQPQHF. CDR3 sequence (DNA): TGCAGTGCTAGAGACCCTGGACAGGGGCTCAATCAGCCCCAGCATTTT.

This sequence joins TRBV13 and TRBJ2-1, with 14 positions matching TRBD2. The CDR3 loop spans 22 amino acids. V trimming: 1 base; J trimming: 5 bases; junction bases outside the gene matches: 19. Germline V gene lookup returns CDR1 PRHDT and CDR2 FYEKMQ (reference sequence). The chain's CDR3 is CASSLDVWTGTSGGPPHNEQFF. The CDR3 region has the DNA TGTGCCAGCAGCTTAGATGTATGGACCGGGACTAGCGGGGGCCCTCCCCACAATGAGCAGTTCTTC.

CDR3 residues: CASSQVRRAGDTDTQYF. CDR3 nucleotide sequence: TGTGCCAGCAGCCAAGTGAGGCGAGCGGGGGACACAGATACGCAGTATTTT. V gene TRBV3-1 combines with J gene TRBJ2-3; 8 bases agree with TRBD2. Germline V gene sequence: CDR1 LGHDT, CDR2 YNNKEL (reference sequence). This CDR3 is built from 17 residues. J was trimmed by 2 bases and V by 1 base; bases with no gene match: 8.

This clonotype was picked up many times. This chain connects TRBV10-3 to TRBJ1-5; maybe TRBD1 (5 bases). The CDR3 spans 14 residues. Between the trimmed V and J ends, which lost 11 bases and 0 bases, there was a span of 14 bases. Germline V gene sequence: CDR1 ENHRY, CDR2 SYGVKD. CDR3 loop: CAARAGTSNQPQHF. CDR3 sequence (DNA): TGTGCCGCACGAGCGGGGACTAGCAATCAGCCCCAGCATTTT.

The chain has TRBV9 and TRBJ2-2; unclear D gene. The V and J ends lost 0 bases and 6 bases respectively, with 6 bases between them. Germline CDR1 reads SGDLS; CDR2 reads YYNGEE. CDR3 length: 13 residues. CDR3 in amino acids: CASSVGVSGELFF. In DNA, the CDR3 is TGTGCCAGCAGCGTAGGAGTTTCCGGGGAGCTGTTTTTT.

The V gene is TRBV7-8, the J gene TRBJ2-7; 8 positions match TRBD1. This CDR3 has 15 amino acids. Unmatched junction bases numbered 9, after V lost 5 bases and J lost 3 bases. Germline V lookup: CDR1 SGHVS, CDR2 FQNEAQ. The CDR3 DNA reads as TGTGCCAGCAGCCTAGATGCGGGACAGGTCTACGAGCAGTACTTC. This codes for CASSLDAGQVYEQYF.

The genes are TRBV7-6 and TRBJ2-5, with 10 bases aligning to TRBD2. Losses at the gene ends were 3 bases for V and 2 bases for J; bases not matched to a gene: 3. This CDR3 spans 15 amino acids. Germline V CDR1 and CDR2: SGHVS, FNYEAQ. CDR3 sequence reads: CASSFTSGVQETQYF. Here the CDR3 DNA reads TGTGCCAGCAGCTTTACTAGCGGGGTACAAGAGACCCAGTACTTC. The whole variable domain, remainder taken from reference TRBV7-6 and TRBJ2-5, is GAGVSQSPRYKVTKRGQDVALRCDPISGHVSLYWYRQALGQGPEFLTYFNYEAQQDKSGLPNDRFSAERPEGSISTLTIQRTEQRDSAMYRCASSFTSGVQETQYFGPGTRLLVL.

The genes are TRBV25-1 and TRBJ1-5; no definite D call. The V gene lost 0 bases and the J gene lost 6 bases, with 12 bases spanning the gap. Germline V gene sequence: CDR1 MGHDK, CDR2 SYGVNS. The CDR3 extends over 15 amino acids. CDR3 in amino acids: CASSEYGWSGQPQHF. CDR3 DNA sequence: TGTGCCAGCAGTGAATATGGGTGGTCTGGTCAGCCCCAGCATTTT. The entire variable domain, with the rest obtained from reference TRBV25-1 and TRBJ1-5, is as follows: EADIYQTPRYLVIGTGKKITLECSQTMGHDKMYWYQQDPGMELHLIHYSYGVNSTEKGDLSSESTVSRIRTEHFPLTLESARPSHTSQYLCASSEYGWSGQPQHFGDGTRLSIL.

This clonotype has only a few counts. V usage is TRBV11-1 and J usage is TRBJ2-2; D not resolved. CDR1 is SGHAT, CDR2 FQDESV, per germline (reference sequence). This CDR3 is 15 amino acids long. Trimming removed 0 bases from V and 4 bases from J, with 9 bases in between. The DNA for the CDR3 is TGTGCCAGCAGCTTAGCCAGCGTTGTCACCGGGGAGCTGTTTTTT. This sequence encodes CASSLASVVTGELFF. The whole variable domain, filled in from reference TRBV11-1 and TRBJ2-2, reads EAEVAQSPRYKITEKSQAVAFWCDPISGHATLYWYRQILGQGPELLVQFQDESVVDDSQLPKDRFSAERLKGVDSTLKIQPAELGDSAMYLCASSLASVVTGELFFGEGSRLTVL.

The chain is built from TRBV27 and TRBJ2-2; 9 bases map to TRBD2. CDR3 size: 15 residues. Germline V lookup: CDR1 MNHEY, CDR2 SMNVEV (reference sequence). Losses at the gene ends were 6 bases for V and 2 bases for J; bases not matched to a gene: 4. As DNA, the CDR3 is TGTGCCAGCAGGGAGACTAGCGGCAACACCGGGGAGCTGTTTTTT. It specifies CASRETSGNTGELFF.

The chain links TRBV19 to TRBJ2-1, with 8 nucleotides matching TRBD2. V shed 3 bases and J 3 bases; nucleotides not matched to a gene: 4. CDR3 size: 15 residues. CDR1 LNHDA and CDR2 SQIVND come from the germline V gene (reference sequence). CDR3 protein: CASSISSGGYNEQFF. The CDR3 coding sequence is TGTGCCAGTAGTATTTCAAGCGGGGGCTACAATGAGCAGTTCTTC.

V gene TRBV7-9 combines with J gene TRBJ2-2; 8 bases agree with TRBD2. This CDR3 has 17 amino acids. Trimming removed 0 bases from V and 3 bases from J; junction bases left unmatched: 6. From germline, CDR1 is SEHNR and CDR2 FQNEAQ (reference sequence). For the CDR3, the DNA is TGTGCCAGCAGCTTAGCGCGGGGGGCTCAGGACACCGGGGAGCTGTTTTTT. It specifies CASSLARGAQDTGELFF.